Listed below are T cell receptor beta chains from one sample, sequenced in a study of blood T cell repertoires in COVID-19. TCRdb's copy holds only in-frame clones and misses some; the assay was immunoSEQ multiplex PCR. Of about 250,000 clones detected, roughly 80% appear once; the ten largest clones hold more than 7%. Input material: peripheral blood. These receptors were collected from an elderly man with acute or convalescent COVID-19. Each CDR3 is given with its conserved first and last residue.

V gene	CDR3 protein
TRBV12-3/TRBV12-4	CASSPTYEQYF
TRBV28	CASRPTGVGSNQPQHF
TRBV5-1	CASSLTVTSTDTQYF
TRBV4-1	CASSQDGQGVSKQYF
TRBV24-1	CATSDYSGANVLTF
TRBV19	CASSIAGESYEQYF
TRBV6-1	CASSEALLAGGPDTQYF
TRBV7-9	CASSSAGPRAPQHF
TRBV25-1	CASSDLRDRGYEQYF
TRBV5-1	CASGGQGHTEAFF
TRBV19	CASSIEEGYNSPLHF
TRBV10-2	CASRDRELEKLFF
TRBV5-1	CASSRGDWAYEQYF
TRBV25-1	CASSDPTGRANYGYTF
TRBV19	CASRLQGVGNQPQHF
TRBV5-1	CGSRQGSTDTQYF
TRBV6-6	CASSRPQQGNLAGNTIYF
TRBV5-8	CASSLRATGELFF
TRBV2	CASNRDRVTDTQYF
TRBV19	CASGSSYNSPLHF
TRBV19	CASTTHRDRPNYGYTF
TRBV9	CASSVTSGRVADTQYF
TRBV15	CATSGSPRGWNTGELFF
TRBV7-3	CASSLTEDRDNEQFF
TRBV6-5	CASTLWTDSNYGYTF
TRBV7-6	CASSLRTSGMGTQYF
TRBV11-2	CASSRNWDRGSGNTIYF
TRBV5-1	CASSLEAGPSYEQYF
TRBV24-1	CATSEGQGIVNEKLFF
TRBV19	CATSTQGPYSYEQYF
TRBV18	CASSSGQGSFNQPQHF